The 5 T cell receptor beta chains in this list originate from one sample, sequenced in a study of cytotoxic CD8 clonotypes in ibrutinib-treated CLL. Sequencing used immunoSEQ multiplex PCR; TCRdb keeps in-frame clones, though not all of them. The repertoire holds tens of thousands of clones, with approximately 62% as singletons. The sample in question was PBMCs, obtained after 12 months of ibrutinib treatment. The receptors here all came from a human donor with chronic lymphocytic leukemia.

Here the CDR3 DNA reads TGTGCCAGCAGCTTCAGCGGGAGTAGTACAGATACGCAGTATTTT. Amino acids: CASSFSGSSTDTQYF. The chain couples TRBV7-2 to TRBJ2-3, with 8 positions matching TRBD2. CDR1 is SGHTA, CDR2 FQGNSA, per germline. This CDR3 has 15 residues. The J segment lost 3 bases and the V segment lost 3 bases, leaving 5 bases of the junction unmatched. Variable domain in full (rest from reference TRBV7-2 and TRBJ2-3): GAGVSQSPSNKVTEKGKDVELRCDPISGHTALYWYRQSLGQGLEFLIYFQGNSAPDKSGLPSDRFSAERTGGSVSTLTIQRTQQEDSAVYLCASSFSGSSTDTQYFGPGTRLTVL.

CDR3 sequence reads: CASSTGGRANTEAFF. Written as DNA, the CDR3 is TGTGCCAGTAGTACCGGTGGCCGGGCAAACACTGAAGCTTTCTTT. The chain carries TRBV19 and TRBJ1-1, with D unclear. CDR3 length: 15 residues. Germline assignment: CDR1 LNHDA and CDR2 SQIVND (reference sequence). The V end was cut by 4 bases, the J end by 2 bases, with 14 bases between. The whole variable domain, remainder taken from reference TRBV19 and TRBJ1-1, is DGGITQSPKYLFRKEGQNVTLSCEQNLNHDAMYWYRQDPGQGLRLIYYSQIVNDFQKGDIAEGYSVSREKKESFPLTVTSAQKNPTAFYLCASSTGGRANTEAFFGQGTRLTVV.

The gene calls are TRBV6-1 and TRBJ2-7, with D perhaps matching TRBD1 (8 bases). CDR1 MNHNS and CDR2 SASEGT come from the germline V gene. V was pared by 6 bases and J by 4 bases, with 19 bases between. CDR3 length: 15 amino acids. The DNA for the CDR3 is TGTGCCAGCAGGCCACAGGGGGGGTCGCTTTACGAGCAGTACGTC. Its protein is CASRPQGGSLYEQYV.

The DNA of the CDR3 is TGTGCCAGCAGCTTAGAAACGGGGAGCACAGATACGCAGTATTTT. It specifies CASSLETGSTDTQYF. The V call is TRBV7-2, the J call TRBJ2-3; TRBD2 is a possible D gene (5 bases). Trimming shortened V by 1 base and J by 0 bases, and 8 bases separated the two germline ends. Germline lookup yields CDR1 SGHTA and CDR2 FQGNSA. The CDR3 length is 15 residues.

The CDR3 bases are TGTGCCAGCAGCTTGGCCAGCGGGAAGACTTACAATGAGCAGTTCTTC. This gives the protein CASSLASGKTYNEQFF. This chain uses TRBV5-6 with TRBJ2-1; 7 bases are a match to TRBD2. V lost 0 bases, J lost 4 bases, and 7 bases stayed unmatched. The CDR3 is made up of 16 amino acids. Germline CDR1 SGHDT, CDR2 YYEEEE.